The T cell receptor beta chain under discussion was sequenced for a study of control samples from healthy donors and cancer patients (dated by TCRdb to the early 2020s). The library was produced with the immunoSEQ multiplex PCR assay. What TCRdb holds here is the immuneACCESS table cut down to in-frame rearrangements. Part of the clones is not present; checked against another copy, under half of the missing clones reflect an unresolved V gene, and the others are unexplained. The sample profile shows some 120,000 clones; approximately 89% of them were found once. The top ten clones comprise roughly 3% of the sample. As for this clone: The target of this receptor is not known. There are no base qualities to consult, and no much larger clone falls within one base.

Trimming costs V 1 base and J 4 bases, and their ends lie 5 bases apart. Taken from cysteine to phenylalanine, the CDR3 has 13 residues. The CDR3 DNA has 39 bases and is translated from base 1. The germline V gene (reference sequence) gives CDR1 as LNHDA and CDR2 as SQIVND. The sequence derives from a man in his 60s in good health. The rearranged chain carries TRBV19 and TRBJ1-5, and perhaps TRBD1 as D gene, on 5 matching bases. The sample comprised blood. The CDR3 protein sequence reads: CASSIAGNQPQHF. The bases are TGTGCCAGTAGTATAGCAGGGAATCAGCCCCAGCATTTT.